Listed below are T cell receptor beta chains from one sample, sequenced in a study of blood T cells in healthy people across ages. MiXCR, run by TCRdb on the 5' RACE reads, gives a single entry per CDR3 protein. The sample lists approximately 2,000,000 distinct CDR3 sequences; about two fifths were seen once. Sequenced input: blood. These receptors all come from a human donor in good health. The CDR3 runs from the conserved cysteine through the conserved F or W. Each record gives: V gene, J gene, D gene, clone size, CDR3 DNA, CDR3 protein. The D gene is left open where the match is weak. Clone size is stated in some rows and not others, as once, few, many or a class when expanded.

V: TRBV7-8
J: TRBJ2-5
D: -
size: few
DNA: TGTGCCAGCAGCTTAGCTTTAAGCCAAGAGACCCAGTACTTC
CDR3: CASSLALSQETQYF

V: TRBV29-1
J: TRBJ2-1
D: -
size: few
DNA: TGCAGCGTCCGACAAATGCTCTCCTACAATGAGCAGTTCTTC
CDR3: CSVRQMLSYNEQFF

V: TRBV29-1
J: TRBJ1-1
D: -
size: -
DNA: TGCAGCGCTGAGGCCACTGAAGCTTTCTTT
CDR3: CSAEATEAFF

V: TRBV12-3/TRBV12-4
J: TRBJ1-2
D: -
size: -
DNA: TGTGCCAGCAGTTTAGGGTCAGCGGGGGGCTACACCTTC
CDR3: CASSLGSAGGYTF

V: TRBV12-3/TRBV12-4
J: TRBJ2-3
D: -
size: -
DNA: TGTGCCAGCAGGATGGAGGCCTCCAGACAGGAGAGCACAGATACGCAGTATTTT
CDR3: CASRMEASRQESTDTQYF

V: TRBV20-1
J: TRBJ1-1
D: -
size: -
DNA: TGCAGTGCTAGAGCAACCTCGATCAGGAGAGTCTGGTACACTGAAGCTTTCTTT
CDR3: CSARATSIRRVWYTEAFF

V: TRBV11-2
J: TRBJ1-1
D: -
size: -
DNA: TGTGCCAGCAGCTTAGTTGTGAGCACTGAAGCTTTCTTT
CDR3: CASSLVVSTEAFF

V: TRBV5-1
J: TRBJ2-1
D: -
size: -
DNA: TGCGCCAGCAGCTTGCACCGTCCTTACAATGAGCAGTTCTTC
CDR3: CASSLHRPYNEQFF

V: TRBV27
J: TRBJ1-2
D: -
size: -
DNA: TGTGCCAGCAGTTTACGGGATTCATCTAGAGGTGGCTACACCTTC
CDR3: CASSLRDSSRGGYTF

V: TRBV20-1
J: TRBJ1-1
D: -
size: few
DNA: TGCAGGTACCAGCGGAACACTGAAGCTTTCTTT
CDR3: CRYQRNTEAFF

V: TRBV7-2
J: TRBJ1-2
D: -
size: -
DNA: TGTGCCGGCAGCTTCCCCCGCGGGCTAAAGCCTGGGGGCTACACCTTC
CDR3: CAGSFPRGLKPGGYTF

V: TRBV4-2
J: TRBJ2-1
D: TRBD2
size: few
DNA: TGTGCCAGCAGCCAAGACTTAACCGGGGGGGCCTTTGAGCAGTTCTTC
CDR3: CASSQDLTGGAFEQFF

V: TRBV11-2
J: TRBJ2-5
D: -
size: few
DNA: TGTGCCAGCAGCTTAGGTAGCGGATGGTACCAAGAGACCCAGTACTTC
CDR3: CASSLGSGWYQETQYF

V: TRBV20-1
J: TRBJ2-3
D: TRBD1
size: -
DNA: TGCAGTCAATTATCCGGGACAGCTATTACAGATACGCAGTATTTT
CDR3: CSQLSGTAITDTQYF

V: TRBV5-1
J: TRBJ2-2
D: -
size: -
DNA: TGCGCCAGCAGCTTGGAGTGGGTCCCCGGGGAGCTGTTTTTT
CDR3: CASSLEWVPGELFF

V: TRBV6-2/TRBV6-3
J: TRBJ2-7
D: TRBD1
size: -
DNA: TGTGCCAGCAGTGCAATCCGGGACAGGAGCTACGAGCAGTACTTC
CDR3: CASSAIRDRSYEQYF

V: TRBV28
J: TRBJ1-2
D: -
size: few
DNA: TGTGCCAGCAGTTCCTGGGCTGAAACAGGAATTAACTATGGCTACACCTTC
CDR3: CASSSWAETGINYGYTF

V: TRBV6-5
J: TRBJ2-1
D: -
size: -
DNA: TGTGCCAGCAGCTCTTCCGGGACTCCGGACGAGCAGTTCTTC
CDR3: CASSSSGTPDEQFF

V: TRBV5-5
J: TRBJ1-4
D: -
size: -
DNA: TGTGCCAGCAGCGGCCAGGGAGCCGGCGAAAAACTGTTTTTT
CDR3: CASSGQGAGEKLFF

V: TRBV15
J: TRBJ1-5
D: -
size: -
DNA: TGTGCCACCAGCAGAGATCGCGTGGGCAATCAGCCCCAGCATTTT
CDR3: CATSRDRVGNQPQHF

V: TRBV10-3
J: TRBJ1-2
D: TRBD1
size: once
DNA: TGTGCCATCAGTGTGGGGACAGTTAACTATGGCTACACCTTC
CDR3: CAISVGTVNYGYTF

V: TRBV3-1
J: TRBJ2-5
D: -
size: once
DNA: TGTGCCAGCAGCCCGACCCATCTGGGCAGGGAAGGTCAAGAGACCCAGTACTTC
CDR3: CASSPTHLGREGQETQYF

V: TRBV20-1
J: TRBJ2-7
D: -
size: -
DNA: TGCAGTGTCCCCTGGGCAGGGATGAACGAGCAGTACTTC
CDR3: CSVPWAGMNEQYF

V: TRBV6-5
J: TRBJ2-7
D: -
size: once
DNA: TGTGCCAGCAGTTACTCGAGCGGGTACTACGAGCAGTACTTC
CDR3: CASSYSSGYYEQYF

V: TRBV9
J: TRBJ1-2
D: -
size: -
DNA: TGTGCCAGCAGCGTAGAACCTGGCTATGGCTACACCTTC
CDR3: CASSVEPGYGYTF

V: TRBV5-1
J: TRBJ1-1
D: TRBD1
size: -
DNA: TGCGCCAGCAGCTCATCCAGGGGGCGAAACACTGAAGCTTTCTTT
CDR3: CASSSSRGRNTEAFF

V: TRBV12-3/TRBV12-4
J: TRBJ1-1
D: TRBD1
size: -
DNA: TGTGCCAGCAGACCAAACAGACAGGGGTCTAACACTGAAGCTTTCTTT
CDR3: CASRPNRQGSNTEAFF

V: TRBV14
J: TRBJ2-1
D: -
size: few
DNA: TGTGCCAGCAGCCCCAGACCCTCCTTCGGGTCCTACAATGAGCAGTTCTTC
CDR3: CASSPRPSFGSYNEQFF

V: TRBV5-6
J: TRBJ2-5
D: -
size: -
DNA: TGTGCCAGCAGCCCACGACGGTTCCAAGAGACCCAGTACTTC
CDR3: CASSPRRFQETQYF

V: TRBV4-1
J: TRBJ2-1
D: TRBD2
size: -
DNA: TGCGCCAGCAGCCAAGATCCCCTAGCGGGGGCGTTCAATGAGCAGTTCTTC
CDR3: CASSQDPLAGAFNEQFF

V: TRBV2
J: TRBJ1-2
D: -
size: -
DNA: TGTGCCAGCAGTGATTGGGCAATCAGGGGCTACACCTTC
CDR3: CASSDWAIRGYTF

V: TRBV4-3
J: TRBJ2-7
D: -
size: -
DNA: TGCGCCAGCAGCTTCGAGGACAGATCCTACGAGCAGTACTTC
CDR3: CASSFEDRSYEQYF

V: TRBV4-2
J: TRBJ1-2
D: -
size: -
DNA: TGTGCCAGCAGCCAATTTCCGCCCTTAGACAGTGTGCGATATGGCTACACCTTC
CDR3: CASSQFPPLDSVRYGYTF

V: TRBV5-8
J: TRBJ2-1
D: -
size: few
DNA: TGTGCCAGCAGCCTTTTAGGTTCCGGATACAATGAGCAGTTCTTC
CDR3: CASSLLGSGYNEQFF

V: TRBV5-1
J: TRBJ2-3
D: -
size: -
DNA: TGCGCCAGCAGCATAGGCGTGGGCGCAGATACGCAGTATTTT
CDR3: CASSIGVGADTQYF

V: TRBV7-6
J: TRBJ1-2
D: -
size: few
DNA: TGTGCCAGCAGCCGAACTCCCCCGGGGCCAGAGACTACCGCTTTCGGCTACACCTTC
CDR3: CASSRTPPGPETTAFGYTF

V: TRBV5-1
J: TRBJ2-1
D: TRBD2
size: once
DNA: TGCGCCAGCAGCTTGGCGGGACTAGCGGGAGTATGGAATGAGCAGTTCTTC
CDR3: CASSLAGLAGVWNEQFF

V: TRBV12-3/TRBV12-4
J: TRBJ1-2
D: -
size: -
DNA: TGTGCCAGCAGTCCCAGTGGCACCGGACTGGACTATGGCTGCACCTTC
CDR3: CASSPSGTGLDYGCTF

V: TRBV3-1
J: TRBJ2-3
D: TRBD1
size: few
DNA: TGTGCCAGCAGCCCAGGACAGGGGAGTATGAGTACGCAGTATTTT
CDR3: CASSPGQGSMSTQYF

V: TRBV6-1
J: TRBJ2-1
D: -
size: -
DNA: TGTGCCGGTAGACAGACAGGTCTCGATGAGCAGTTCTTC
CDR3: CAGRQTGLDEQFF

V: TRBV29-1
J: TRBJ2-1
D: -
size: few
DNA: TGCAGCGTTGTAACGATCCGTACCCTCTACAATGAGCAGTTCTTC
CDR3: CSVVTIRTLYNEQFF

V: TRBV7-2
J: TRBJ2-7
D: TRBD2
size: few
DNA: TGTGCCAGCAGCTCGGAGGGGACTAGCCTCGGATACGAGCAGTACTTC
CDR3: CASSSEGTSLGYEQYF

V: TRBV6-5
J: TRBJ1-1
D: -
size: few
DNA: TGTGCCAGCAGTTACATCAGGGGAGGGAAAGCTGAAGCTTTCTTT
CDR3: CASSYIRGGKAEAFF

V: TRBV20-1
J: TRBJ2-1
D: -
size: -
DNA: TGCAGTGCTAGAGCATCGATGGCAAACAATGAGCAGTTCTTC
CDR3: CSARASMANNEQFF

V: TRBV9
J: TRBJ2-1
D: TRBD1
size: few
DNA: TGTGCCAGCAGCGCCCTTCCAGGGGGCTTCTACAATGAGCAGTTCTTC
CDR3: CASSALPGGFYNEQFF

V: TRBV10-3
J: TRBJ2-7
D: -
size: -
DNA: TGTGCCATCAGTGGTACGAACAGGGACTACGAGCAGTACTTC
CDR3: CAISGTNRDYEQYF

V: TRBV5-5
J: TRBJ2-1
D: TRBD2
size: -
DNA: TGTGCCAGCAGCTTGGAAAGGAGACTAGCGGGGGGGCCAAACCAGTTCTTC
CDR3: CASSLERRLAGGPNQFF

V: TRBV10-3
J: TRBJ2-3
D: TRBD1
size: -
DNA: TGTGCCATCAGGATCGGACAGGGCCCCACAGATACGCGGTATTTT
CDR3: CAIRIGQGPTDTRYF

V: TRBV3-1
J: TRBJ2-5
D: TRBD1
size: few
DNA: TGTGCCAGCAGCCGAAAGACAGGGGGCAATGAGCAGTACTTC
CDR3: CASSRKTGGNEQYF

V: TRBV9
J: TRBJ2-1
D: -
size: few
DNA: TGTGCCAGCAGCGTAGCTTGGCAGGGCTACAATGAGCAGTTCTTC
CDR3: CASSVAWQGYNEQFF

V: TRBV3-1
J: TRBJ2-1
D: TRBD1
size: -
DNA: TGTGCCAGCAGCCAAGCGGGGTGGACAGGTATAGACAATGAGCAGTTCTTC
CDR3: CASSQAGWTGIDNEQFF

V: TRBV12-3/TRBV12-4
J: TRBJ2-1
D: -
size: few
DNA: TGTGCCAGCAGTGGGACGGGACCTGACAATGAGCAGTTCTTC
CDR3: CASSGTGPDNEQFF

V: TRBV5-1
J: TRBJ1-5
D: -
size: -
DNA: TGCGCCAGCATGGCAGGCCCCAATCAGCCCCAGCATTTT
CDR3: CASMAGPNQPQHF

V: TRBV5-5
J: TRBJ2-7
D: TRBD2
size: few
DNA: TGTGCCAACAGCGGAGGGACTAGCGGGGGCTGGGAGCAGTACTTC
CDR3: CANSGGTSGGWEQYF

V: TRBV7-9
J: TRBJ1-4
D: -
size: few
DNA: TGTGCCAGCAGTCCGGGGGGTGCAACTAATGAAAAACTGTTTTTT
CDR3: CASSPGGATNEKLFF

V: TRBV10-3
J: TRBJ2-5
D: -
size: -
DNA: TGTGCCATTAGTGAGGTACCCCGTGGGACCTCGGGGGAGACCCAGTACTTC
CDR3: CAISEVPRGTSGETQYF

V: TRBV28
J: TRBJ2-3
D: -
size: few
DNA: TGTGCCAGCAGTTCCTACAGGGAAACCACAGATACGCAGTATTTT
CDR3: CASSSYRETTDTQYF

V: TRBV9
J: TRBJ2-2
D: -
size: few
DNA: TGTGCCAGCAGCAGGGGACCCACCGGGGAGCTGTTTTTT
CDR3: CASSRGPTGELFF

V: TRBV2
J: TRBJ2-7
D: -
size: -
DNA: TGTGCCAGCACTGAAGGGGGTAGGGTCGAAGAGCAGTACTTC
CDR3: CASTEGGRVEEQYF